One and the same sample provided the 30 T cell receptor beta chains below, sequenced in a study of T-cell memory formation after mild COVID-19. TCRdb reanalysed the 5' RACE reads using MiXCR and keeps one entry per CDR3 protein. The data show some 210,000 distinct CDR3 sequences, around 20% seen once. Material for sequencing was PBMCs or a T cell subset sorted from them (not recorded which). Receptor source: an adult woman who had mild COVID-19 (a few samples of this study predate the infection). Cell type and time point are not known.

This clonotype appeared a few times. In DNA, the CDR3 is TGCGCCAGCAGCCAAGATACCTTGGGTGGTTATGGCTACACCTTC. Protein: CASSQDTLGGYGYTF. This chain joins TRBV4-1 and TRBJ1-2; D is ambiguous. The V end lost 0 bases, the J end lost 5 bases, and 13 bases lay between the germline ends. Germline V gene lookup returns CDR1 MGHRA and CDR2 YSYEKL. The CDR3 is 15 residues long.

The rearrangement uses TRBV6-5 and TRBJ2-1; the D gene is possibly TRBD2 (6 bases). V lost 8 bases, J lost 0 bases, and 14 bases lay in between. The germline CDR1 and CDR2 sequences are MNHEY and SVGAGI. The CDR3 is made up of 15 amino acids. CDR3 DNA sequence: TGTGCCAGCCGAGCGGGCGGAGGCTCCTACAATGAGCAGTTCTTC. Protein: CASRAGGGSYNEQFF.

The V call is TRBV6-6, the J call TRBJ1-1; 8 nucleotides match TRBD1. The V gene end was trimmed by 5 bases and the J gene end by 1 base; junction bases not matched to a gene: 9. The CDR3 runs 16 residues. From germline, CDR1 is MNHNY and CDR2 SVGAGI (reference sequence). CDR3 amino acids: CASSHGQGKTNTEAFF. CDR3 nucleotide sequence: TGTGCCAGCAGTCACGGACAGGGTAAAACGAACACTGAAGCTTTCTTT.

This clonotype was seen a handful of times. J is TRBJ2-5 and V is TRBV4-1; 8 bases align to TRBD2. There are 17 residues in the CDR3. The V segment lost 0 bases and the J segment 5 bases; nucleotides outside the gene matches: 11. From germline, CDR1 is MGHRA and CDR2 YSYEKL. CDR3 in amino acids: CASSQDLARGGRETQYF. CDR3 bases: TGCGCCAGCAGCCAAGATCTGGCTCGGGGGGGCCGGGAGACCCAGTACTTC.

The rearrangement uses TRBV5-1 and TRBJ2-7; possible D gene TRBD1, 5 bases. The V gene lost 0 bases and the J gene lost 4 bases, with 17 bases spanning the gap. CDR3 length: 16 amino acids. The germline V gene has CDR1 SGHRS and CDR2 YFSETQ. The CDR3 sequence is CASSLVGQGNEYEQYF. CDR3 coding DNA: TGCGCCAGCAGCTTGGTCGGGCAGGGTAACGAATACGAGCAGTACTTC.

This clonotype has more than one count but fewer than ten. This rearrangement joins TRBV20-1 to TRBJ2-3; 8 positions agree with TRBD2. This CDR3 comprises 18 residues. V lost 1 base and J lost 3; bases outside the gene matches: 15. Germline V CDR1 and CDR2: DFQATT, SNEGSKA (reference sequence). This CDR3 reads CSARGRASSGRWTDTQYF. The CDR3 DNA is TGCAGTGCTAGAGGGCGGGCATCCAGCGGGAGATGGACAGATACGCAGTATTTT.

The chain carries TRBV24-1 and TRBJ2-3, with 12 bases fitting TRBD2. Unmatched junction bases numbered 7, after V lost 3 bases and J lost 13 bases. The CDR3 length is 14 residues. Germline V gene lookup returns CDR1 KGHDR and CDR2 SFDVKD. The CDR3 nucleotides read TGTGCCACCAGTGATCCGACTAGCGGGGGAACGAAGTATTTT. Amino acid sequence: CATSDPTSGGTKYF.

This clonotype was observed a handful of times. This chain uses TRBV9 with TRBJ1-1, with a weak D call TRBD1 (5 bases). This CDR3 has 14 amino acids. Germline lookup yields CDR1 SGDLS and CDR2 YYNGEE. V was clipped by 4 bases and J by 5 bases, with 15 bases between them. DNA of the CDR3: TGTGCCAGCAGCCCCCGTCCCGAGGGGACTGAAGCTTTCTTT. Translation gives CASSPRPEGTEAFF.

The J gene is TRBJ1-4, the V gene TRBV5-1; 12 nucleotides agree with TRBD1. The CDR3 is made up of 15 amino acids. J gave up 5 bases and V 4 bases, and 3 bases lay outside the gene matches. Germline V gene data show CDR1 as SGHRS and CDR2 as YFSETQ. The CDR3 is CASSVGTGGNEKLFF. The CDR3 coding sequence is TGCGCCAGCAGCGTGGGGACAGGGGGCAATGAAAAACTGTTTTTT.

V gene TRBV12-3 or TRBV12-4 combines with J gene TRBJ1-1, with a tentative D call TRBD1 (5 bases). The CDR3 length is 13 residues. The V gene lost 4 bases and the J gene lost 4 bases, with 10 bases spanning the gap. CDR3 amino acids: CASSSREGTEAFF. The CDR3 coding sequence is TGTGCCAGCAGTTCCAGGGAGGGCACTGAAGCTTTCTTT.

This clonotype was found a few times. The genes are TRBV24-1 and TRBJ2-2; no clear D. The CDR3 is 14 residues long. The V and J ends lost 7 bases and 1 base respectively, with 9 bases between them. CDR1 is KGHDR and CDR2 is SFDVKD in the germline V gene. The CDR3 bases are TGTGCCACCAGGACAACAGTGAACACCGGGGAGCTGTTTTTT. This translates into CATRTTVNTGELFF.

This clonotype was counted a few times. The chain employs TRBV7-9 and TRBJ1-5; possibly TRBD1 for D (5 bases). The CDR3 length is 17 residues. V lost 1 base and J lost 0, with 13 bases in between. Germline CDR1 is SEHNR and CDR2 is FQNEAQ (reference sequence). Here the CDR3 DNA reads TGTGCCAGCAGCTTAGTGACCACCAGGGATAGCAATCAGCCCCAGCATTTT. Translation: CASSLVTTRDSNQPQHF.

There are a few counts of this clonotype. The rearrangement joins TRBV5-1 to TRBJ2-1; possible D gene TRBD1, 6 bases. The length of the CDR3 is 17 residues. The ends were cut back, 5 bases at V and 0 bases at J, with 18 bases in the middle. Looked up from germline, CDR1 is SGHRS and CDR2 is YFSETQ. The chain's CDR3 is CASRLGTGSSSYNEQFF. In DNA form, the CDR3 reads TGCGCCAGCAGACTCGGTACAGGGTCCAGCTCCTACAATGAGCAGTTCTTC.

This clonotype was detected only a few times. The J gene is TRBJ2-5, the V gene TRBV9; D tentatively reads TRBD1 or TRBD2 (5 bases each). The germline gives CDR1 SGDLS, CDR2 YYNGEE. The CDR3 runs 15 residues. The ends were cut back, 4 bases at V and 3 bases at J, with 16 bases in the middle. The CDR3 DNA reads as TGTGCCAGCAGCCTGGGCCCCGGGACCAAAGAGACCCAGTACTTC. Its translation: CASSLGPGTKETQYF.

This clonotype was counted a few times. The rearrangement links TRBV5-1 to TRBJ2-4; weak D call: TRBD2 (6 bases). Germline V lookup: CDR1 SGHRS, CDR2 YFSETQ. V was cut by 5 bases and J by 6 bases, with 18 bases left in between. The CDR3 is 15 amino acids. Here the CDR3 DNA reads TGCGCCAGCAGAAGGGAGGCGGGGCTCGTAAACATTCAGTACTTC. Translating it yields CASRREAGLVNIQYF.

The V gene is TRBV7-2, the J gene TRBJ1-3; 8 bases map to TRBD1. V shed 5 bases, J shed 5 bases, and the junction held 5 bases outside the gene matches. CDR3 length: 14 amino acids. Germline assignment: CDR1 SGHTA and CDR2 FQGNSA. As DNA, the CDR3 is TGTGCCAGCAGCCGATCAGGGGGCCGAAACACCATATATTTT. This gives the protein CASSRSGGRNTIYF. The entire variable domain, with the rest obtained from reference TRBV7-2 and TRBJ1-3, is as follows: GAGVSQSPSNKVTEKGKDVELRCDPISGHTALYWYRQSLGQGLEFLIYFQGNSAPDKSGLPSDRFSAERTGGSVSTLTIQRTQQEDSAVYLCASSRSGGRNTIYFGEGSWLTVV.

Only a few counts were recorded for this clonotype. The rearrangement links TRBV30 to TRBJ1-2; possible D gene TRBD1, 5 bases. The V gene lost 8 bases and the J gene lost 4 bases, with 14 bases spanning the gap. Looked up from germline, CDR1 is GTSNPN and CDR2 is SVGIG (reference sequence). The length of the CDR3 is 12 residues. Here the CDR3 DNA reads TGTGCCCGCATAGAGGGACTCTATGGCTACACCTTC. Translating it yields CARIEGLYGYTF.

In this sample, this clonotype turned up a few times. The J gene is TRBJ1-1, the V gene TRBV7-3; 7 bases map to TRBD1. This CDR3 contains 15 residues. Germline V gene data show CDR1 as SGHTA and CDR2 as FQGTGA. V shed 3 bases and J 1 base; nucleotides not matched to a gene: 5. The CDR3 protein is CASSFDRAGNTEAFF. The DNA for the CDR3 is TGTGCCAGCAGCTTCGACAGGGCAGGGAACACTGAAGCTTTCTTT.

The V and J genes are TRBV7-6 and TRBJ2-7, with D possibly TRBD2 on 6 matching bases. Germline CDR1 and CDR2: SGHVS and FNYEAQ. This CDR3 contains 13 residues. Trimming took 3 bases from V and 4 from J, leaving 10 bases between them. In DNA form, the CDR3 reads TGTGCCAGCAGCTTCGGCGGGATTTACGAGCAGTACTTC. Translating gives CASSFGGIYEQYF.

The table lists this clonotype with many counts. The rearrangement uses TRBV3-1 and TRBJ2-7; 8 bases map to TRBD1. CDR3 length equals 13 residues. CDR1 LGHDT and CDR2 YNNKEL come from the germline V gene (reference sequence). V trimming: 5 bases; J trimming: 6 bases; junction bases outside the gene matches: 6. As DNA, the CDR3 is TGTGCCAGCAGCTTCGACGACAGGGGCGAGCAGTACTTC. Encoded protein: CASSFDDRGEQYF.

This clonotype was found a few times. The chain joins TRBV20-1 to TRBJ2-7; either TRBD1 or TRBD2 may supply D (5 bases each). The CDR3 sequence is 13 residues long. Looked up from germline, CDR1 is DFQATT and CDR2 is SNEGSKA (reference sequence). V was cut by 8 bases and J by 3 bases, with 17 bases left in between. The DNA of the CDR3 is TGCAGTCCCCAGGTGGGACCCCGCTACGAGCAGTACTTC. Amino acids: CSPQVGPRYEQYF.

This clonotype was counted only a few times. This chain links TRBV20-1 with TRBJ1-1, with D unclear. The V end lost 5 bases, the J end lost 4 bases, and 14 bases lay between the germline ends. The CDR3 has 13 amino acids. Per the germline V gene, CDR1 is DFQATT and CDR2 is SNEGSKA (reference sequence). The CDR3 nucleotides read TGCAGTGCTTACCCGCAGACGGTCACTGAAGCTTTCTTT. As protein: CSAYPQTVTEAFF.

The chain employs TRBV5-5 and TRBJ1-5, with D unresolved. From germline, CDR1 is SGHKS and CDR2 YYEKEE (reference sequence). This CDR3 spans 12 amino acids. Trimming left V 2 bases short and J 5 bases short, with 5 bases between. The CDR3 DNA is TGTGCCAGCAGCTTTGAGCATCAGCCCCAGCATTTT. Protein sequence: CASSFEHQPQHF.

The gene calls are TRBV2 and TRBJ2-2; D assignment may be TRBD1 or TRBD2 (6 bases each). The V gene lost 3 bases and the J gene lost 5 bases, with 10 bases spanning the gap. From germline, CDR1 is SNHLY and CDR2 FYNNEI. The CDR3 covers 14 residues. The CDR3 protein is CASSDQGRTGELFF. In nucleotides, the CDR3 is TGTGCCAGCAGTGATCAGGGGAGGACCGGGGAGCTGTTTTTT.

V and J are TRBV9 and TRBJ2-5; 11 nucleotides align to TRBD2. This CDR3 is 15 amino acids long. The V segment lost 4 bases and the J segment 5 bases; nucleotides outside the gene matches: 7. The germline CDR1 and CDR2 sequences are SGDLS and YYNGEE. CDR3 nucleotide sequence: TGTGCCAGCAGCACCATAGCGGGGGGGCCGGAGACCCAGTACTTC. Translating it yields CASSTIAGGPETQYF.

The chain is built from TRBV12-3 or TRBV12-4 and TRBJ2-1; 14 bases line up with TRBD2. The V and J ends lost 3 bases and 10 bases, in that order; junction bases with no gene match: 14. This CDR3 is 18 amino acids long. The CDR3: CASSFGVPGTSGSNEQFF. DNA for the CDR3: TGTGCCAGCAGTTTTGGGGTCCCCGGGACTAGCGGGAGCAACGAGCAGTTCTTC.

The chain couples TRBV7-9 to TRBJ2-7, with D hard to call. The CDR3 length is 12 residues. Trimming shortened V by 5 bases and J by 3 bases, and 8 bases separated the two germline ends. The germline V gene encodes CDR1 SEHNR and CDR2 FQNEAQ (reference sequence). CDR3 coding DNA: TGTGCCAGCAGCCATGACCGCTACGAGCAGTACTTC. It translates to CASSHDRYEQYF.

At least ten counts were recorded for this clonotype. J is TRBJ1-2 and V is TRBV7-6; D may be TRBD1 (6 bases). CDR1 and CDR2 (germline): SGHVS, FNYEAQ. This CDR3 has 14 amino acids. The germline V and J ends were trimmed by 4 bases and 8 bases, with 17 bases remaining between them. In DNA form, the CDR3 reads TGTGCCAGCAGCTCAGAATCCTGGACAGCCGGCTACACCTTC. Amino acids: CASSSESWTAGYTF.

This chain uses TRBV7-2 with TRBJ2-3; perhaps TRBD2 as D (8 bases). V was clipped by 3 bases and J by 5 bases, with 15 bases between them. The germline V gene encodes CDR1 SGHTA and CDR2 FQGNSA. This CDR3 comprises 15 residues. The CDR3 region is CASSFGRGPGDTQYF. The CDR3 DNA follows: TGTGCCAGCAGCTTCGGGAGGGGGCCGGGAGATACGCAGTATTTT.

There are a few counts of this clonotype. V gene TRBV3-1 combines with J gene TRBJ1-1; 10 bases agree with TRBD1. Per the germline V gene, CDR1 is LGHDT and CDR2 is YNNKEL (reference sequence). The length of the CDR3 is 16 residues. Trimming removed 5 bases from V and 0 bases from J; junction bases left unmatched: 6. The CDR3 coding sequence is TGTGCCAGCAGCAGCCCGACAGGGGGCCTGAACACTGAAGCTTTCTTT. The encoded protein is CASSSPTGGLNTEAFF.